The 3 T cell receptor beta chains listed next were all sequenced from one sample in a study of blood T cell repertoires in COVID-19. Only in-frame clones appear in the TCRdb table, and some are missing; sequencing was by immunoSEQ multiplex PCR. The sample holds fewer than 150,000 clones, approximately 84% seen once. Specimen: peripheral blood. The source of these receptors is a human donor in a cohort sampled during active COVID-19.

The genes are TRBV6-2 or TRBV6-3 and TRBJ2-7, with 10 bases fitting TRBD1. The CDR3 spans 14 residues. The trim removed 5 bases at V and 3 bases at J, leaving 4 bases unmatched. The germline V gene encodes CDR1 MNHEY and CDR2 SVGEGT. The chain's CDR3 is CASSATGGIYEQYF. The CDR3 DNA is TGTGCCAGCAGTGCGACAGGGGGCATCTACGAGCAGTACTTC.

The chain combines TRBV6-2 or TRBV6-3 with TRBJ2-7, with unresolved D. The CDR3 runs 12 residues. With 2 bases removed from V and 3 bases from J, the gap between germline ends came to 5 bases. Germline loops: CDR1 MNHEY, CDR2 SVGEGT. The CDR3 reads CASSYTSYEQYF. CDR3 nucleotide sequence: TGTGCCAGCAGTTACACAAGCTACGAGCAGTACTTC.

This chain joins TRBV4-1 and TRBJ2-3; no clear D gene. This CDR3 comprises 15 residues. Germline CDR1 MGHRA, CDR2 YSYEKL. CDR3 loop: CPKRRKRVSTDTQYF. The CDR3 DNA reads as TGCCCCAAGCGACGGAAACGAGTGAGCACAGATACGCAGTATTTT.